These 28 T cell receptor beta chains were sequenced from one sample in a study of control samples from healthy donors and cancer patients. Sequenced by immunoSEQ multiplex PCR; TCRdb stores in-frame clones only, minus some. The sample records some 120,000 clones, more than 80% being singletons. The sample was blood. These TCRs come from a middle-aged man in good health.

This chain uses TRBV3-1 (or the pseudogene TRBV3-2) with TRBJ1-1; no reliable D call. This CDR3 has 12 amino acids. Germline assignment: CDR1 LGHDT and CDR2 YNNKEL (reference sequence). Trimming shortened V by 6 bases and J by 2 bases, and 7 bases separated the two germline ends. The CDR3 nucleotides are TGTGCCAGCAGTCGGGATAACACTGAAGCTTTCTTT. It yields the protein CASSRDNTEAFF.

The chain couples TRBV24-1 to TRBJ2-1; possibly TRBD2 for D (5 bases). Looked up from germline, CDR1 is KGHDR and CDR2 is SFDVKD. This CDR3 comprises 16 residues. V dropped 1 base and J dropped 5 bases, with 14 bases sitting between them. CDR3 protein: CATSDLSGATHNEQFF. The CDR3 coding sequence is TGTGCCACCAGTGATTTAAGCGGTGCAACCCACAATGAGCAGTTCTTC.

The chain is built from TRBV6-6 and TRBJ1-1; maybe TRBD1 (6 bases). Germline lookup yields CDR1 MNHNY and CDR2 SVGAGI (reference sequence). The length of the CDR3 is 15 residues. The V and J ends lost 0 bases and 1 base respectively, with 9 bases between them. This CDR3 is CASSYSGQPNTEAFF. The CDR3, as DNA: TGTGCCAGCAGTTACTCAGGACAGCCGAACACTGAAGCTTTCTTT.

The chain joins TRBV7-2 to TRBJ2-7; D might be TRBD1 (6 bases). CDR3 length: 16 residues. V was trimmed by 4 bases and J by 5 bases, leaving 21 bases between them. Germline V CDR1 and CDR2: SGHTA, FQGNSA. CDR3 DNA: TGTGCCAGCAGCTATTTATACGACAGGAACAGGGACGAGCAGTACTTC. Amino acids: CASSYLYDRNRDEQYF.

J is TRBJ1-5 and V is TRBV19, with 9 bases that match TRBD1. The length of the CDR3 is 14 residues. Germline CDR1 LNHDA, CDR2 SQIVND (reference sequence). J lost 4 bases, V lost 10 bases, and 8 bases had no gene match. Here the CDR3 reads CATSGTGLNQPQHF. The CDR3 nucleotides are TGTGCCACTTCCGGGACAGGGCTTAATCAGCCCCAGCATTTT.

V and J are TRBV12-3 or TRBV12-4 and TRBJ2-5, with D perhaps matching TRBD2 (5 bases). The ends were cut back, 6 bases at V and 7 bases at J, with 12 bases in the middle. There are 12 residues in the CDR3. The CDR3 is CASRSGPGTQYF. The CDR3 nucleotides read TGTGCCAGCAGGAGCGGCCCAGGGACCCAGTACTTC.

The chain has TRBV4-1 and TRBJ2-1; D possibly corresponds to TRBD1 (5 bases). The V end lost 1 base, the J end lost 4 bases, and 11 bases lay between the germline ends. Germline CDR1 is MGHRA and CDR2 is YSYEKL. The CDR3 has 15 residues. CDR3 bases: TGCGCCAGCAGCCAAGGGGGCCGCTCGTACAATGAGCAGTTCTTC. It is translated as CASSQGGRSYNEQFF.

The J gene is TRBJ2-3, the V gene TRBV5-5; perhaps TRBD2 as D (5 bases). Germline V gene lookup returns CDR1 SGHKS and CDR2 YYEKEE (reference sequence). This CDR3 has 15 amino acids. Trimming took 4 bases from V and 4 from J, leaving 16 bases between them. The CDR3 here is CASSRARAGPDTQYF. The CDR3 nucleotides read TGTGCCAGCAGCCGTGCGAGGGCCGGCCCAGATACGCAGTATTTT. The full variable domain, its missing parts supplied by reference TRBV5-5 and TRBJ2-3, is DAGVTQSPTHLIKTRGQQVTLRCSPISGHKSVSWYQQVLGQGPQFIFQYYEKEERGRGNFPDRFSARQFPNYSSELNVNALLLGDSALYLCASSRARAGPDTQYFGPGTRLTVL.

The CDR3 spells CASGLSPREAFF. The CDR3 bases are TGTGCTAGTGGTTTGTCACCGCGAGAAGCTTTCTTT. This chain uses TRBV12-5 with TRBJ1-1, with D hard to call. Trimming left V 2 bases short and J 8 bases short, with 9 bases between. CDR1 is LGHNT and CDR2 is FRNRAP in the germline V gene. The length of the CDR3 is 12 residues.

This chain joins TRBV9 and TRBJ1-1; no reliable D call. V was pared by 5 bases and J by 2 bases, with 13 bases between. The CDR3 runs 14 residues. CDR1 is SGDLS, CDR2 YYNGEE, per germline. This chain's CDR3 is CASSKNLGNTEAFF. The CDR3 coding sequence is TGTGCCAGCAGTAAAAACTTAGGCAACACTGAAGCTTTCTTT.

The CDR3 loop reads CSVGGQENTEAFF. The CDR3 DNA sequence: TGCAGCGTGGGGGGGCAGGAGAACACTGAAGCTTTCTTT. This chain uses TRBV29-1 with TRBJ1-1; tentatively, D is TRBD1 (6 bases). Trimming removed 6 bases from V and 1 base from J, with 12 bases in between. The CDR3 spans 13 residues. Germline CDR1 reads SQVTM; CDR2 reads ANQGSEA.

V usage is TRBV29-1 and J usage is TRBJ2-7; D is perhaps TRBD1 (6 bases). CDR1 and CDR2 from the germline V gene are SQVTM and ANQGSEA. The CDR3 extends over 13 amino acids. V lost 7 bases to trimming and J lost 0 bases, with 13 bases between them. The CDR3 DNA reads as TGCAGCGCCGCAGGGGATTACTCCTACGAGCAGTACTTC. Its protein product is CSAAGDYSYEQYF.

The chain joins TRBV5-1 to TRBJ1-1, with 8 bases lining up with TRBD1. The CDR3 length is 13 residues. Germline V CDR1 and CDR2: SGHRS, YFSETQ. The V and J ends lost 5 bases and 3 bases, in that order; junction bases with no gene match: 3. CDR3 nucleotide sequence: TGCGCCAGCAGAACGACAGGGGACACTGAAGCTTTCTTT. This gives the protein CASRTTGDTEAFF.

The rearrangement joins TRBV19 to TRBJ1-1; D possibly corresponds to TRBD1 (5 bases). The germline gives CDR1 LNHDA, CDR2 SQIVND (reference sequence). Trimming removed 6 bases at V and 1 base at J, with 9 bases between. The CDR3 has 13 residues. The CDR3 DNA reads as TGTGCCAGTAGGCGTCAGGGGAACACTGAAGCTTTCTTT. Its translation: CASRRQGNTEAFF.

The chain carries TRBV5-6 and TRBJ1-4, with 7 bases aligning to TRBD1. Trimming cost V 6 bases and J 6 bases; bases outside gene matches: 8. Per the germline V gene, CDR1 is SGHDT and CDR2 is YYEEEE. There are 14 residues in the CDR3. The CDR3 reads CASTTFDRDEKLFF. DNA for the CDR3: TGTGCCAGCACCACCTTCGACAGGGATGAAAAACTGTTTTTT. Drawing the rest from reference TRBV5-6 and TRBJ1-4, the complete variable domain is DAGVTQSPTHLIKTRGQQVTLRCSPKSGHDTVSWYQQALGQGPQFIFQYYEEEERQRGNFPDRFSGHQFPNYSSELNVNALLLGDSALYLCASTTFDRDEKLFFGSGTQLSVL.

This chain joins TRBV6-5 and TRBJ2-7, with D possibly matching TRBD1 (6 bases). The CDR3 sequence is 14 residues long. Trimming removed 3 bases from V and 3 bases from J, with 12 bases in between. Germline loops: CDR1 MNHEY, CDR2 SVGAGI. This chain's CDR3 is CASSYTVTGYEQYF. DNA for the CDR3: TGTGCCAGCAGTTATACAGTGACAGGCTACGAGCAGTACTTC.

This rearrangement joins TRBV5-6 to TRBJ2-5, with D unresolved. Germline values: CDR1 SGHDT, CDR2 YYEEEE. V gave up 4 bases and J gave up 5 bases, with 9 bases separating them. The CDR3 sequence is 12 residues long. The CDR3 loop is CASSPLEETQYF. CDR3 DNA: TGTGCCAGCAGCCCCCTAGAGGAGACCCAGTACTTC.

The gene calls are TRBV4-3 and TRBJ2-2; the match to TRBD2 covers 7 bases. With V trimmed by 0 bases and J by 0 bases, 7 bases remained unmatched. The CDR3 length is 18 residues. Germline V gene data show CDR1 as LGHNA and CDR2 as YSLEER. The CDR3 region is CASSQDPRGGSNTGELFF. As DNA, the CDR3 is TGCGCCAGCAGCCAAGATCCTCGCGGGGGATCGAACACCGGGGAGCTGTTTTTT.

The chain joins TRBV29-1 to TRBJ2-1; possible D gene TRBD2, 6 bases. Trimming left V 0 bases short and J 9 bases short, with 15 bases between. Germline V CDR1 and CDR2: SQVTM, ANQGSEA. The CDR3 has 14 amino acids. The CDR3 DNA is TGCAGCGTTGAAGACAATTTTCAGGGAGGTGAGCAGTTCTTC. Encoded protein: CSVEDNFQGGEQFF.

This clone was picked up a small number of times. The chain couples TRBV6-1 to TRBJ2-7, with a possible D match to TRBD1 (5 bases). The ends were cut back, 2 bases at V and 1 base at J, with 9 bases in the middle. The CDR3 runs 14 residues. Germline CDR1 reads MNHNS; CDR2 reads SASEGT. CDR3 residues: CASSEKGPSYEQYF. Here the CDR3 DNA reads TGTGCCAGCAGTGAAAAGGGGCCTTCCTACGAGCAGTACTTC.

The J gene is TRBJ2-3, the V gene TRBV4-2; D not resolved. Trimming left V 0 bases short and J 2 bases short, with 12 bases between. The CDR3 has 16 residues. The V gene's germline CDR1 is LGHNA and CDR2 YNFKEQ. The CDR3 DNA reads as TGTGCCAGCAGCCAAGATCCCCAAGGTTCCACAGATACGCAGTATTTT. This encodes CASSQDPQGSTDTQYF.

The chain carries TRBV27 and TRBJ1-6; 9 bases are a match to TRBD1. The CDR3 has 19 amino acids. Germline lookup yields CDR1 MNHEY and CDR2 SMNVEV (reference sequence). V shed 1 base and J 9 bases; nucleotides not matched to a gene: 16. CDR3 in amino acids: CASSLFYALTGTGSSPLHF. In DNA, the CDR3 is TGTGCCAGCAGTTTATTTTATGCTTTGACCGGGACAGGGAGTTCACCCCTCCACTTT.

The chain couples TRBV7-9 to TRBJ2-5; D is unclear. The V end was cut by 1 base, the J end by 3 bases, with 9 bases between. Germline V gives CDR1 SEHNR, CDR2 FQNEAQ (reference sequence). The CDR3 spans 14 residues. The CDR3 sequence is CASSLVGRKETQYF. CDR3 bases: TGTGCCAGCAGCTTAGTGGGCCGCAAAGAGACCCAGTACTTC.

The genes are TRBV24-1 and TRBJ2-1; unclear D gene. The germline CDR1 and CDR2 sequences are KGHDR and SFDVKD. The CDR3 totals 16 residues. With 0 bases removed from V and 0 bases from J, the gap between germline ends came to 8 bases. CDR3 protein: CATSDLWGSSYNEQFF. For the CDR3, the DNA is TGTGCCACCAGTGATTTGTGGGGAAGCTCCTACAATGAGCAGTTCTTC.

Points on this clone: One junction end does not reproduce the germline sequence, and a read error may be involved. The sample carries other DNA sequences with the same CDR3. V gene TRBV5-6 combines with J gene TRBJ1-6; D is perhaps TRBD1 (5 bases). This CDR3 contains 14 residues. The germline CDR1 and CDR2 sequences are SGHDT and YYEEEE. The CDR3 loop reads CASSLWGYNSPLHF. DNA for the CDR3: TGTGCCAGTAGCTTGTGGGGGTACAATTCACCCCTCCACTTT.

V and J are TRBV19 and TRBJ2-7; the match to TRBD1 covers 8 bases. CDR1 and CDR2 from the germline V gene are LNHDA and SQIVND (reference sequence). V lost 4 bases to trimming and J lost 6 bases; unmatched junction nucleotides: 5. CDR3 length: 13 residues. The CDR3 here is CASSTDRVGEQYF. The CDR3 DNA sequence: TGTGCCAGTAGTACGGACAGGGTCGGCGAGCAGTACTTC.

This clone was found a few times. The chain is built from TRBV3-1 (or the pseudogene TRBV3-2) and TRBJ1-3; 8 positions match TRBD1. CDR3 length: 14 amino acids. V gave up 6 bases and J gave up 6 bases; unmatched junction bases: 7. Germline CDR1 reads LGHDT; CDR2 reads YNNKEL (reference sequence). CDR3 region: CASSLRTGKNTIYF. The CDR3 region has the DNA TGTGCCAGCAGTCTAAGGACAGGGAAAAACACCATATATTTT.

The gene calls are TRBV19 and TRBJ1-2; 11 nucleotides match TRBD1. Per germline, CDR1 LNHDA and CDR2 SQIVND (reference sequence). The CDR3 has 15 amino acids. V shed 3 bases, J shed 8 bases, and the junction held 8 bases outside the gene matches. CDR3 coding DNA: TGTGCCAGTAGTATCACCGGGACAGGGGGGGACGGCTACACCTTC. This gives the protein CASSITGTGGDGYTF.